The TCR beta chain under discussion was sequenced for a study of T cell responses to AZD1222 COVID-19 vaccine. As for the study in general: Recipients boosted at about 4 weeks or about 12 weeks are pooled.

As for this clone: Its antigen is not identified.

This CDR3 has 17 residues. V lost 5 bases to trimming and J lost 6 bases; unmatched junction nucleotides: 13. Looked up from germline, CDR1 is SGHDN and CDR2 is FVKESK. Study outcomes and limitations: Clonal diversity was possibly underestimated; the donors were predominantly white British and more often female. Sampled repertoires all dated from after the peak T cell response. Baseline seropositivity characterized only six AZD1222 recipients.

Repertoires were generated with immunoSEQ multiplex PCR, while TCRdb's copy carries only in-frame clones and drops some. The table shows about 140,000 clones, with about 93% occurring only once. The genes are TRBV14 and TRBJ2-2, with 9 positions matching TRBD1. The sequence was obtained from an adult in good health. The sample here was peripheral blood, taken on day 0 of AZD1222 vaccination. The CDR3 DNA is TGTGCCAGCAGCGCCTACACCGGACAGGGGTCTTCCGGGGAGCTGTTTTTT. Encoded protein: CASSAYTGQGSSGELFF.